This entry lists 14 T cell receptor beta chains sequenced from one sample in a study of CD8 T cells in ankylosing spondylitis. From the 5' RACE reads, TCRdb called clonotypes with MiXCR, one entry per CDR3 protein. The sample has 350,000 to 450,000 distinct CDR3 sequences, 20% seen once. The sample comprised blood, either unsorted or a sorted T cell fraction (not recorded which). The receptors derive from a male donor with ankylosing spondylitis or in good health (not recorded which).

This chain joins TRBV7-9 and TRBJ2-1; D not resolved. In germline, CDR1 is SEHNR, CDR2 FQNEAQ (reference sequence). V dropped 3 bases and J dropped 10 bases, with 10 bases sitting between them. This CDR3 spans 12 amino acids. CDR3 coding DNA: TGTGCCAGCAGCTTTGCCCTAGGCGAGCAGTTCTTC. Amino acid sequence: CASSFALGEQFF.

This clonotype was found once. This rearrangement joins TRBV4-2 to TRBJ1-1, with TRBD1 as a possible D gene (6 bases). Germline V gene lookup returns CDR1 LGHNA and CDR2 YNFKEQ. There are 13 residues in the CDR3. V gave up 1 base and J gave up 7 bases, with 10 bases separating them. The chain's CDR3 is CASSQGGPHEAFF. CDR3 in DNA: TGTGCCAGCAGCCAAGGGGGGCCCCATGAAGCTTTCTTT.

Of note for this clonotype: A junction boundary mismatches the germline segment, possibly from a read error. V is TRBV4-1 and J is TRBJ2-1; D is undetermined. CDR1 is MGHRA, CDR2 YSYEKL, per germline. The CDR3 is 15 residues long. The DNA for the CDR3 is TGCGCCGGCAGCCAGACCCTAAAAGACTACAATGAGCAGTTCTTC. Its protein is CAGSQTLKDYNEQFF.

The sample holds a few counts of this clonotype. This chain uses TRBV11-2 with TRBJ2-7; D call uncertain. The CDR3 length is 15 residues. Germline CDR1 and CDR2: SGHAT and FQNNGV. V shed 1 base and J shed 3 bases, with 13 bases lying between them. CDR3 coding DNA: TGTGCCAGCAGCTTAGGGCCCGTCCTGGGCTACGAGCAGTACTTC. Its protein is CASSLGPVLGYEQYF.

This clonotype showed up just a few times. The chain links TRBV12-3 or TRBV12-4 to TRBJ2-7; D gene uncertain. V shed 5 bases and J shed 1 base, with 6 bases lying between them. The CDR3 covers 12 residues. The CDR3 sequence: CASSARSYEQYF. The CDR3 coding sequence is TGTGCCAGCAGTGCGAGGTCCTACGAGCAGTACTTC.

This clonotype was seen repeatedly, ten times or more. The chain combines TRBV5-1 with TRBJ1-1; TRBD1 aligns across 8 bases. This CDR3 contains 13 residues. The germline V gene has CDR1 SGHRS and CDR2 YFSETQ. V was pared by 4 bases and J by 7 bases, with 6 bases of the junction left unmatched. The CDR3 DNA reads TGCGCCAGCAGCCGATGGACAGGGAATGAAGCTTTCTTT. It codes for CASSRWTGNEAFF.

V usage is TRBV3-1 and J usage is TRBJ2-7; 11 nucleotides match TRBD2. This CDR3 is 16 amino acids long. Trimming at V came to 0 bases and at J to 6 bases, leaving 7 bases not matched to a gene. CDR1 is LGHDT, CDR2 YNNKEL, per germline (reference sequence). This CDR3 reads CASSQDASGGSGEQYF. The CDR3 coding sequence is TGTGCCAGCAGCCAAGACGCTAGCGGGGGGTCTGGCGAGCAGTACTTC.

The V gene is TRBV6-2 or TRBV6-3, the J gene TRBJ2-3; 9 nucleotides match TRBD2. The ends lost 0 bases at V and 1 base at J; junction bases unmatched: 14. The germline gives CDR1 MNHEY, CDR2 SVGEGT. The CDR3 contains 20 residues. The CDR3 is CASSYSAGAGGPVGTDTQYF. The DNA of the CDR3 is TGTGCCAGCAGTTACTCCGCCGGGGCGGGGGGGCCGGTTGGCACAGATACGCAGTATTTT.

V gene TRBV30 combines with J gene TRBJ2-7; D uncertain. The CDR3 spans 12 residues. Germline V gene data show CDR1 as GTSNPN and CDR2 as SVGIG (reference sequence). V dropped 3 bases and J dropped 4 bases, with 10 bases sitting between them. In DNA form, the CDR3 reads TGTGCCTGGAGGAAGTCCCCTTACGAGCAGTACTTC. This encodes CAWRKSPYEQYF. The complete variable domain, with remaining parts taken from reference TRBV30 and TRBJ2-7, reads SQTIHQWPATLVQPVGSPLSLECTVEGTSNPNLYWYRQAAGRGLQLLFYSVGIGQISSEVPQNLSASRPQDRQFILSSKKLLLSDSGFYLCAWRKSPYEQYFGPGTRLTVT.

This clonotype was recorded a few times. V is TRBV7-9 and J is TRBJ1-1; D remains ambiguous. The CDR3 loop spans 13 amino acids. Germline V gives CDR1 SEHNR, CDR2 FQNEAQ (reference sequence). The V end lost 4 bases, the J end lost 1 base, and 7 bases lay between the germline ends. In DNA form, the CDR3 reads TGTGCCAGCAGCTCCGACCCGAACACTGAAGCTTTCTTT. The encoded protein is CASSSDPNTEAFF. Variable domain in full (rest from reference TRBV7-9 and TRBJ1-1): DTGVSQNPRHKITKRGQNVTFRCDPISEHNRLYWYRQTLGQGPEFLTYFQNEAQLEKSRLLSDRFSAERPKGSFSTLEIQRTEQGDSAMYLCASSSDPNTEAFFGQGTRLTVV.

V gene TRBV10-3 combines with J gene TRBJ2-7, with 7 bases lining up with TRBD1. The V gene end was trimmed by 0 bases and the J gene end by 0 bases; junction bases not matched to a gene: 2. The length of the CDR3 is 15 residues. Germline V gene lookup returns CDR1 ENHRY and CDR2 SYGVKD. The CDR3 protein is CAISESGQSSYEQYF. The CDR3 DNA reads as TGTGCCATCAGTGAGTCGGGACAGAGCTCCTACGAGCAGTACTTC.

This clonotype was observed many times. The chain uses TRBV29-1 and TRBJ1-2; D unresolved. V dropped 7 bases and J dropped 4 bases, with 25 bases sitting between them. Germline values: CDR1 SQVTM, CDR2 ANQGSEA. The CDR3 has 16 amino acids. The CDR3 reads CSAQALIPGLIYGYTF. Written as DNA, the CDR3 is TGCAGCGCTCAAGCTCTTATCCCGGGCCTGATCTATGGCTACACCTTC.

The J gene is TRBJ2-5, the V gene TRBV29-1; 8 nucleotides line up with TRBD1. The germline V gene encodes CDR1 SQVTM and CDR2 ANQGSEA. This CDR3 has 13 amino acids. J lost 10 bases, V lost 6 bases, and 13 bases had no gene match. CDR3 coding DNA: TGCAGCGTGTCGGGACAGGCCGCCGAGGGCCAGTACTTC. Protein sequence: CSVSGQAAEGQYF. Complete variable domain (other parts from reference TRBV29-1 and TRBJ2-5): SAVISQKPSRDICQRGTSLTIQCQVDSQVTMMFWYRQQPGQSLTLIATANQGSEATYESGFVIDKFPISRPNLTFSTLTVSNMSPEDSSIYLCSVSGQAAEGQYFGPGTRLLVL.

The chain uses TRBV4-1 and TRBJ2-1; D tentatively reads TRBD1 or TRBD2 (5 bases each). The length of the CDR3 is 16 residues. Trimming stripped 0 bases from V and 9 bases from J, with 18 bases between. Germline loops: CDR1 MGHRA, CDR2 YSYEKL. The CDR3 nucleotides are TGCGCCAGCAGCCAAGATTTGCCTGGGGCGGGTGGTGAGCAGTTCTTC. Amino acid sequence: CASSQDLPGAGGEQFF.